This T cell receptor beta chain was sequenced for a study of blood T cell repertoires in COVID-19. Per the germline V gene, CDR1 is ENHRY and CDR2 is SYGVKD. The CDR3 length is 15 residues. The V and J ends lost 1 base and 2 bases, in that order; junction bases with no gene match: 4. Using immunoSEQ multiplex PCR, the repertoire was profiled, and TCRdb retains in-frame clones only, with some absent. The table lists about 150,000 clones, approximately 86% of them singletons. The V and J genes are TRBV10-3 and TRBJ2-7; 8 positions match TRBD2. The origin of this receptor is a man aged 80 or over with COVID-19, enrolled during active disease. Sequencing input: peripheral blood. The CDR3 region is CAISEFFGGAYEQYF. CDR3 DNA: TGTGCCATCAGTGAGTTTTTCGGGGGGGCCTACGAGCAGTACTTC.